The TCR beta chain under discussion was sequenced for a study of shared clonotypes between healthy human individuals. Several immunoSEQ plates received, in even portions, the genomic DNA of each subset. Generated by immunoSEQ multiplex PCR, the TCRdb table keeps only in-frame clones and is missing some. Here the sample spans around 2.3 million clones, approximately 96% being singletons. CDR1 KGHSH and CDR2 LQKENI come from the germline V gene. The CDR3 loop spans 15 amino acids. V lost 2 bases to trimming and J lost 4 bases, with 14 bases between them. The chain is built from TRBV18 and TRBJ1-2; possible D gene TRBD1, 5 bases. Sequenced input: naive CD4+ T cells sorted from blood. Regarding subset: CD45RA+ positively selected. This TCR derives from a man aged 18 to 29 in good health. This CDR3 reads CASSPAGGVPYGYTF. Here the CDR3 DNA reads TGTGCCAGCTCACCAGCGGGGGGTGTTCCCTATGGCTACACCTTC. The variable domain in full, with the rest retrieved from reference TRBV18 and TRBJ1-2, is NAGVMQNPRHLVRRRGQEARLRCSPMKGHSHVYWYRQLPEEGLKFMVYLQKENIIDESGMPKERFSAEFPKEGPSILRIQQVVRGDSAAYFCASSPAGGVPYGYTFGSGTRLTVV.